Listed below are T cell receptor beta chains from one sample, sequenced in a study of cytomegalovirus exposure and HLA in healthy donors. The protocol was immunoSEQ multiplex PCR, while the TCRdb copy is restricted to in-frame clones and leaves out a portion. The repertoire holds over 120,000 clones, approximately 88% seen once, with 4.5% in the top ten. Sequences were obtained from PBMCs. These receptors were obtained from a man between 18 and 29 years old in good health and CMV-seropositive. Each CDR3 is given with its conserved first and last residue. The order of the fields is V gene, D gene, J gene, CDR3 protein, CDR3 DNA. A D gene is named only where the DNA matches it firmly.

v_call: TRBV5-6
d_call: NA
j_call: TRBJ2-3
cdr3_aa: CASSLQGDTQYF
cdr3_nt: TGTGCCAGCAGCTTACAGGGTGATACGCAGTATTTT

v_call: TRBV5-1
d_call: TRBD1
j_call: TRBJ1-1
cdr3_aa: CASSLEDRGQDEAFF
cdr3_nt: TGCGCCAGCAGCTTAGAGGACAGGGGGCAGGATGAAGCTTTCTTT

v_call: TRBV7-2
d_call: NA
j_call: TRBJ1-6
cdr3_aa: CASNHGGGGILHF
cdr3_nt: TGTGCCAGCAACCATGGGGGCGGGGGGATCCTCCACTTT

v_call: TRBV18
d_call: NA
j_call: TRBJ1-5
cdr3_aa: CASSPDSSNQPQHF
cdr3_nt: TGTGCCAGCTCACCGGACAGTAGCAATCAGCCCCAGCATTTT

v_call: TRBV4-1
d_call: NA
j_call: TRBJ1-4
cdr3_aa: CASSQVSNNEKLFF
cdr3_nt: TGCGCCAGCAGCCAAGTGTCCAATAATGAAAAACTGTTTTTT

v_call: TRBV10-3
d_call: TRBD2
j_call: TRBJ2-7
cdr3_aa: CAISGAGTSGSFSYEQYF
cdr3_nt: TGTGCCATCAGTGGGGCAGGGACTAGCGGGAGTTTCTCCTACGAGCAGTACTTC

v_call: TRBV27
d_call: NA
j_call: TRBJ1-1
cdr3_aa: CASRGEGTEAFF
cdr3_nt: TGTGCCAGCAGGGGGGAGGGCACTGAAGCTTTCTTT

v_call: TRBV5-6
d_call: TRBD2
j_call: TRBJ2-3
cdr3_aa: CASSLEVSGSTDTQYF
cdr3_nt: TGTGCCAGCAGCTTGGAGGTTAGCGGGAGCACAGATACGCAGTATTTT

v_call: TRBV6-1
d_call: TRBD1
j_call: TRBJ1-5
cdr3_aa: CASSGRQGQGSNQPQHF
cdr3_nt: TGTGCCAGCAGTGGCCGCCAGGGACAGGGTTCCAATCAGCCCCAGCATTTT

v_call: TRBV5-1
d_call: TRBD1
j_call: TRBJ2-7
cdr3_aa: CASRSGTVMSYEQYF
cdr3_nt: TGCGCCAGCAGATCCGGGACAGTGATGTCCTACGAGCAGTACTTC